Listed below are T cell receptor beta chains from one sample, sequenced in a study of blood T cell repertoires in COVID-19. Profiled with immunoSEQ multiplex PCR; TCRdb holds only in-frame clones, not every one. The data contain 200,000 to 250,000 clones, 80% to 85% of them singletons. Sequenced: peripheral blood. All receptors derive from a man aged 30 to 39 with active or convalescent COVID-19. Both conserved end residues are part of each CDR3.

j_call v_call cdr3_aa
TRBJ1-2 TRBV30 CAWSVGTPGGHGYTF
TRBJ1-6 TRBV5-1 CASSPELGGSPLHF
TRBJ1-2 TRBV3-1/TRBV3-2 CASSQRSYGYTF
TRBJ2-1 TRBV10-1 CASRDRASYNEQFF
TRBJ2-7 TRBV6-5 CASSRIYEQYF
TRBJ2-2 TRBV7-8 CASGDSGLAGQNTGELFF
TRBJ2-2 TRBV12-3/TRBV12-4 CASSLVSTGELFF
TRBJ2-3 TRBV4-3 CASSQENRVYADTQYF
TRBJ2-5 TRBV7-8 CASSPYQETQYF
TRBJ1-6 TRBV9 CASSVGGTGSSSPLHF
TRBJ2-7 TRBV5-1 CASSFGLAGSYEQYF
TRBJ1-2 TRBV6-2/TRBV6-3 CASSYGGGGYTF
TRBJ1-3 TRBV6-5 CASSYSGVGNTIYF
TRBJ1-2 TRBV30 CAWCPSGQGAVYGYTF
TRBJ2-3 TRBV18 CASSPLGLAGVDTDTQYF
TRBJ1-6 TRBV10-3 CAIRGGADNSPLHF
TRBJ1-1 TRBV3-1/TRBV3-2 CASMGHDTDREAFF
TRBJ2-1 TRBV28 CASHLSGGVYNEQFF
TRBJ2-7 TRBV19 CASSGRASYEQYF
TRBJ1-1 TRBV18 CASSPGPQDTEAFF
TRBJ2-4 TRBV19 CASSIDSTGFKGTKNIQYF
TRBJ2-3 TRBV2 CASMGRSTDTQYF
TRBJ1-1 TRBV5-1 CASSYNRGAGDTEAFF
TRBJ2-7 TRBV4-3 CASSQMLAGGTYEQYF
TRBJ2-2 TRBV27 CASSGLYSGWANTGELFF
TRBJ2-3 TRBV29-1 CSVASSDTQYF
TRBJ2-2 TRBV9 CASSTPTGGNTGELFF
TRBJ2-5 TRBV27 CASSSARQLFQETQYF
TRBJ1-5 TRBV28 CASSADRGPQPQHF
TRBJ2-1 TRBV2 CASSVRWGLAGPNEQFF
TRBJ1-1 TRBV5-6 CASNYRGGTEAFF
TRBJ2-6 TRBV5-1 CASSSGSGHSGANVLTF
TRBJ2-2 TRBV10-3 CAISRSGLAGGPTGELFF
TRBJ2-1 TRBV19 CASSIPRTSGTYSRSYNEQFF
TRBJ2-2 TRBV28 CASTPGLEGELFF
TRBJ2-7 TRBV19 CASSIIGGQHDEQYF
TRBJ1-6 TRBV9 CASSVAGGDNSPLHF
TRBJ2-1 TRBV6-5 CASREGTRYEQFF
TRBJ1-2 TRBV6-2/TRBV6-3 CASSYEGANYGYTF
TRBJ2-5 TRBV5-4 CASSSFSGRAETQYF
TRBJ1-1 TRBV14 CASSRGANTEAFF
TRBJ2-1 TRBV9 CASSQAWGGLNEQFF
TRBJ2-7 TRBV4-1 CASSQGRDSYEQYF
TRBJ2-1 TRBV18 CASSRGQHNEQFF
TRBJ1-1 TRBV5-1 CASSWTGGLNTEAFF
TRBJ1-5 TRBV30 CAWSKNRGVGPQHF
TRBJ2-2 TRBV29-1 CSAGPAGGPIGELFF
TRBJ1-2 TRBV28 CASLRGPNYGYTF
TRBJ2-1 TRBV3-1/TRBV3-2 CASSQDRREGRNEQFF
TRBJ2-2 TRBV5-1 CASTLWASGRIGNTGELFF
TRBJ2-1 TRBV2 CASMGLTPNEQFF
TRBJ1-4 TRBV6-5 CASSWRPGQLNEKLFF
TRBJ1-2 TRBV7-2 CASSPRVSLYGYTF
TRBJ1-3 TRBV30 CAWSSRGNTIYF
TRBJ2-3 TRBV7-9 CASSLVGGAFTDTQYF
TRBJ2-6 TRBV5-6 CASMGTSGFSGANVLTF
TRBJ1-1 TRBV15 CATSRVEGGLTEAFF